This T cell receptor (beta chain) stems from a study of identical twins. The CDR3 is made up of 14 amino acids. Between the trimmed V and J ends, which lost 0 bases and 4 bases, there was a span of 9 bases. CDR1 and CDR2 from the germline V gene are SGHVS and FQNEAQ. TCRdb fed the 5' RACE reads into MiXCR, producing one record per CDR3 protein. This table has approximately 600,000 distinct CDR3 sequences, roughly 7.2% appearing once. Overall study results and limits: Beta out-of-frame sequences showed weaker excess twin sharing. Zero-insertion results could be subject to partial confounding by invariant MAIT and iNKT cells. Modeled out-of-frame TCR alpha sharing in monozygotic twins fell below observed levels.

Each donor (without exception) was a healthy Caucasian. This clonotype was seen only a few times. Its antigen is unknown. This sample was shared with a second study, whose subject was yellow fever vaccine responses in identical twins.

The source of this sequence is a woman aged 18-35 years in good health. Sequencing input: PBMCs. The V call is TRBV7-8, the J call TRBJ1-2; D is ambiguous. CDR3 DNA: TGTGCCAGCAGCTTAGCAGGGAGTGGCTATGGCTACACCTTC. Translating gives CASSLAGSGYGYTF.